This passage covers 12 T cell receptor beta chains from one sample sequenced in a study of Tregs in tolerant kidney transplant recipients. Using immunoSEQ multiplex PCR, the repertoire was profiled, and TCRdb retains in-frame clones only, with some absent. The sample includes about 240,000 clones, approximately 84% of them seen just once. The sequencing input was CD4+ T cells from blood. All receptors derive from a human donor in good health.

Here the CDR3 reads CAWSLSRTGIYEQYF. DNA for the CDR3: TGTGCCTGGAGCCTCTCACGGACTGGAATTTACGAGCAGTACTTC. The chain carries TRBV30 and TRBJ2-7; D might be TRBD2 (5 bases). This CDR3 spans 15 amino acids. CDR1 and CDR2 from the germline V gene are GTSNPN and SVGIG (reference sequence). V was pared by 3 bases and J by 4 bases, with 19 bases between.

The CDR3 loop reads CASIGGQGSNGYTF. The CDR3 nucleotides read TGTGCCAGCATCGGCGGACAGGGGAGCAATGGCTACACCTTC. The chain carries TRBV6-5 and TRBJ1-2; TRBD1 aligns across 9 bases. The CDR3 has 14 amino acids. Germline CDR1 and CDR2: MNHEY and SVGAGI. The J segment lost 6 bases and the V segment lost 7 bases, leaving 9 bases of the junction unmatched.

This sequence joins TRBV5-6 and TRBJ2-2; 9 bases align to TRBD2. J was trimmed by 4 bases and V by 0 bases; bases with no gene match: 4. CDR1 and CDR2 (germline): SGHDT, YYEEEE. The CDR3 runs to 16 residues. Written as DNA, the CDR3 is TGTGCCAGCAGCTTGGTTGCGGGAGGGCCCACCGGGGAGCTGTTTTTT. It encodes CASSLVAGGPTGELFF.

The chain couples TRBV6-5 to TRBJ2-1, with 9 bases fitting TRBD2. The CDR3 consists of 15 residues. Unmatched junction bases numbered 7, after V lost 6 bases and J lost 4 bases. Germline V lookup: CDR1 MNHEY, CDR2 SVGAGI. The CDR3 here is CASRVGTSRYNEQFF. Here the CDR3 DNA reads TGTGCCAGCAGAGTAGGGACTAGCAGGTACAATGAGCAGTTCTTC.

This chain joins TRBV11-1 and TRBJ2-7; D ambiguous. CDR3 length equals 15 residues. Trimming removed 2 bases at V and 0 bases at J, with 11 bases between. From germline, CDR1 is SGHAT and CDR2 FQDESV (reference sequence). DNA of the CDR3: TGTGCCAGCAGCTTACGCAGAGGCCGCTCCTACGAGCAGTACTTC. Amino acid sequence: CASSLRRGRSYEQYF.

The rearrangement links TRBV9 to TRBJ2-1; TRBD2 aligns across 12 bases. The V segment lost 3 bases and the J segment 9 bases; nucleotides outside the gene matches: 13. This CDR3 is built from 17 residues. CDR1 is SGDLS, CDR2 YYNGEE, per germline. This chain's CDR3 is CASSAVTSGRRAGEQFF. The CDR3 DNA follows: TGTGCCAGCAGCGCGGTCACTAGCGGGAGGAGAGCTGGTGAGCAGTTCTTC.

This chain links TRBV11-2 with TRBJ2-7; TRBD2 matches at 9 bases. V trimming: 1 base; J trimming: 3 bases; junction bases outside the gene matches: 13. Germline V lookup: CDR1 SGHAT, CDR2 FQNNGV. The CDR3 covers 18 residues. Written as DNA, the CDR3 is TGTGCCAGCAGCTTAGGAAGGGGACTAGCCCGCTCCATCTACGAGCAGTACTTC. Its translation: CASSLGRGLARSIYEQYF. Combining the CDR3 with reference TRBV11-2 and TRBJ2-7 gives the whole variable domain EAGVAQSPRYKIIEKRQSVAFWCNPISGHATLYWYQQILGQGPKLLIQFQNNGVVDDSQLPKDRFSAERLKGVDSTLKIQPAKLEDSAVYLCASSLGRGLARSIYEQYFGPGTRLTVT.

This rearrangement joins TRBV30 to TRBJ1-1; possibly TRBD1 for D (5 bases). The V gene's germline CDR1 is GTSNPN and CDR2 SVGIG (reference sequence). Deletions cut 0 bases from V and 7 bases from J, with 15 bases between. The CDR3 loop spans 14 amino acids. The CDR3 region is CAWSVRVRVGEAFF. DNA of the CDR3: TGTGCCTGGAGTGTACGAGTCAGGGTCGGTGAAGCTTTCTTT. Full variable domain (outside the CDR3, taken from reference TRBV30 and TRBJ1-1): SQTIHQWPATLVQPVGSPLSLECTVEGTSNPNLYWYRQAAGRGLQLLFYSVGIGQISSEVPQNLSASRPQDRQFILSSKKLLLSDSGFYLCAWSVRVRVGEAFFGQGTRLTVV.

This clone was detected once. J is TRBJ1-2 and V is TRBV29-1; tentative D call: TRBD1 (5 bases). V was shortened by 4 bases and J by 6 bases, with 12 bases between the two germline ends. Per the germline V gene, CDR1 is SQVTM and CDR2 is ANQGSEA. The CDR3 runs 12 residues. The CDR3 bases are TGCAGCGTTGGTCGGGGGATGGATGGCTACACCTTC. Its protein product is CSVGRGMDGYTF.

This clone has just one count. This chain links TRBV7-9 with TRBJ2-7; D unclear. V lost 0 bases and J lost 6, with 9 bases in between. Germline V lookup: CDR1 SEHNR, CDR2 FQNEAQ (reference sequence). CDR3 length: 13 residues. The CDR3 DNA follows: TGTGCCAGCAGCTTAGCGAAAGGTTCCGAGCAGTACTTC. Amino acids: CASSLAKGSEQYF.

This clone was seen more than once but under ten times. This chain uses TRBV5-1 with TRBJ2-1, with 7 positions matching TRBD1. The CDR3 sequence is 16 residues long. Germline V lookup: CDR1 SGHRS, CDR2 YFSETQ. The junction had 9 bases not matched to a gene; V was cut back by 2 bases and J by 4 bases. This chain's CDR3 is CASSFATGPLYNEQFF. The CDR3, as DNA: TGCGCCAGCAGCTTTGCGACAGGGCCCCTATACAATGAGCAGTTCTTC.

This clone was seen a single time. The V and J genes are TRBV6-1 and TRBJ1-2; the D is unclear. Looked up from germline, CDR1 is MNHNS and CDR2 is SASEGT. V lost 6 bases and J lost 6, with 14 bases in between. This CDR3 is 13 amino acids long. The CDR3 DNA follows: TGTGCCAGCAGGATCGTCTGGGTGGATGGCTACACCTTC. This encodes CASRIVWVDGYTF.